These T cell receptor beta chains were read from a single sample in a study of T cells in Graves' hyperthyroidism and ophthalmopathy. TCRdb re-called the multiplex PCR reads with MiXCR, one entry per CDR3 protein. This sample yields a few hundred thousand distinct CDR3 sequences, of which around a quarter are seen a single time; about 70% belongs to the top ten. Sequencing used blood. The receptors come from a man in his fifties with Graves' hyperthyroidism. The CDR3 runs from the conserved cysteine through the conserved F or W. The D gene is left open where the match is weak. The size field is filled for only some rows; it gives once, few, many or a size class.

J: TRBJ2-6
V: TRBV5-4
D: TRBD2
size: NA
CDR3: CASSWTSGGSNVLTF

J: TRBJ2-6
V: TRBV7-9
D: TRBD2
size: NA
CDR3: CASSLVAGGLAGYSGANVLTF

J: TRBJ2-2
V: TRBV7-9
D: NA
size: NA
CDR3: CASSWGWITGELFF

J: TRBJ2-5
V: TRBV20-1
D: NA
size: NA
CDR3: CSGRRAVAETQYF

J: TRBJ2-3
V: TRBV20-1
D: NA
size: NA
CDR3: CSAVDTGSSTDTQYF

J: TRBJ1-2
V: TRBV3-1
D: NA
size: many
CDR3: CASSQGMAGNGYTF

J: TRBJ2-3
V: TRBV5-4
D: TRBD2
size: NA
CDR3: CASSFAGGPAQYF

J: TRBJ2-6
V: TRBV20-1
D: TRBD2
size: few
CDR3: CSARGGGVPGANVLTF

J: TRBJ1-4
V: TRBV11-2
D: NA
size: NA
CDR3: CASSLWARASEKLFF

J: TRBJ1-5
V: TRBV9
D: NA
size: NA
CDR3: CASSVAGYGQPQHF